The 23 T cell receptor beta chains in this list originate from one sample, sequenced in a study of graft-versus-host responses after intestinal transplantation. Produced via immunoSEQ multiplex PCR; TCRdb's table is partial and in-frame only. The sample holds more than 90,000 clones, 85% to 95% seen once. These TCRs' antigens remain unknown. The starting material was unstimulated CD8+ T cells sorted from spleen or lymph node cells, obtained before transplant. The receptors stem from a human donor who was the organ donor for an intestinal transplant.

The V call is TRBV9, the J call TRBJ2-6; 9 bases map to TRBD1. The CDR3 has 18 amino acids. The germline gives CDR1 SGDLS, CDR2 YYNGEE. J lost 1 base, V lost 0 bases, and 5 bases had no gene match. For the CDR3, the DNA is TGTGCCAGCAGCGTAGGGACAGGGGAATGGTCTGGGGCCAACGTCCTGACTTTC. Amino acid sequence: CASSVGTGEWSGANVLTF.

The J gene is TRBJ1-1, the V gene TRBV5-8; TRBD1 matches 7 bases. The CDR3 consists of 16 residues. Losses at the gene ends were 0 bases for V and 0 bases for J; bases not matched to a gene: 5. Germline V lookup: CDR1 SGHTS, CDR2 YDEGEE. CDR3 region: CASSLGQGVLNTEAFF. The CDR3 coding sequence is TGTGCCAGCAGCTTGGGGCAGGGGGTACTGAACACTGAAGCTTTCTTT.

This chain joins TRBV7-2 and TRBJ1-5; no clear D. Germline V gives CDR1 SGHTA, CDR2 FQGNSA. Trimming took 4 bases from V and 2 from J, leaving 6 bases between them. The CDR3 runs to 13 residues. As DNA, the CDR3 is TGTGCCAGCAGCTGGGGTGGCAATCAGCCCCAGCATTTT. This codes for CASSWGGNQPQHF.

The V call is TRBV28, the J call TRBJ2-5, with no clear D. The germline V gene has CDR1 MDHEN and CDR2 SYDVKM. The CDR3 has 14 amino acids. V gave up 9 bases and J gave up 3 bases, with 17 bases separating them. CDR3 region: CASFPPGQEETQYF. The CDR3 nucleotides are TGTGCCAGTTTCCCTCCTGGGCAGGAAGAGACCCAGTACTTC.

This sequence joins TRBV4-2 and TRBJ2-5, with D possibly matching TRBD1 (5 bases). This CDR3 is 18 amino acids long. V was cut by 6 bases and J by 4 bases, with 27 bases left in between. Germline CDR1 and CDR2: LGHNA and YNFKEQ. Here the CDR3 reads CASSLLGRQGPWRETQYF. DNA of the CDR3: TGTGCCAGCAGTTTACTGGGTCGGCAGGGCCCTTGGAGAGAGACCCAGTACTTC.

The V and J genes are TRBV6-5 and TRBJ2-1; 8 bases are a match to TRBD2. V gave up 5 bases and J gave up 6 bases; unmatched junction bases: 9. The V gene's germline CDR1 is MNHEY and CDR2 SVGAGI. The CDR3 consists of 15 residues. This chain's CDR3 is CASSPGAGGGNEQFF. The CDR3 DNA follows: TGTGCCAGCAGTCCCGGGGCGGGAGGAGGCAATGAGCAGTTCTTC.

CDR3 nucleotide sequence: TGTGCCAGCAGTTTATTTGGTCAGCCCCAGCATTTT. Protein product: CASSLFGQPQHF. The gene calls are TRBV27 and TRBJ1-5; D unclear. The CDR3 runs 12 residues. V lost 1 base and J lost 6, with 4 bases in between. CDR1 and CDR2 (germline): MNHEY, SMNVEV (reference sequence).

The chain joins TRBV10-3 to TRBJ1-2, with D maybe TRBD1 (5 bases). The V end lost 10 bases, the J end lost 4 bases, and 10 bases lay between the germline ends. Germline assignment: CDR1 ENHRY and CDR2 SYGVKD. The CDR3 totals 11 residues. The CDR3 here is CATRDVYGYTF. The DNA for the CDR3 is TGTGCCACCCGGGACGTCTATGGCTACACCTTC.

The chain is built from TRBV5-1 and TRBJ2-3, with TRBD2 identical over 8 bases. With 5 bases clipped from V and 3 bases from J, the junction kept 8 bases outside the gene matches. The CDR3 is 15 residues long. CDR1 and CDR2 from the germline V gene are SGHRS and YFSETQ. Here the CDR3 DNA reads TGCGCCAGCAGACCCGGACTAGCTCTGACAGATACGCAGTATTTT. Translation gives CASRPGLALTDTQYF.

The rearrangement links TRBV27 to TRBJ2-5, with 9 bases lining up with TRBD2. CDR1 and CDR2 from the germline V gene are MNHEY and SMNVEV (reference sequence). Unmatched junction bases numbered 4, after V lost 3 bases and J lost 2 bases. This CDR3 has 15 amino acids. The CDR3 region has the DNA TGTGCCAGCAGTTTTCCTAGCGGGGCACAAGAGACCCAGTACTTC. This codes for CASSFPSGAQETQYF.

The J gene is TRBJ1-5, the V gene TRBV19; D remains unclear. Germline CDR1 and CDR2: LNHDA and SQIVND (reference sequence). CDR3 length: 15 amino acids. Trimming removed 8 bases at V and 0 bases at J, with 14 bases between. The CDR3 spells CASAWTATSNQPQHF. The CDR3 nucleotides read TGTGCCAGTGCCTGGACGGCTACTAGCAATCAGCCCCAGCATTTT.

The rearrangement uses TRBV10-3 and TRBJ2-3; D is ambiguous. The V and J ends lost 7 bases and 8 bases respectively, with 19 bases between them. Germline CDR1 ENHRY, CDR2 SYGVKD. The CDR3 covers 14 residues. In DNA form, the CDR3 reads TGTGCCATCACTGCCGGACCCCGCTGGGGTACGCAGTATTTT. It encodes CAITAGPRWGTQYF.

The genes are TRBV6-1 and TRBJ1-1, with D unclear. V was trimmed by 3 bases and J by 3 bases, leaving 2 bases between them. The CDR3 is 11 amino acids. Germline V gene sequence: CDR1 MNHNS, CDR2 SASEGT. CDR3 in amino acids: CASSDYTEAFF. The DNA of the CDR3 is TGTGCCAGCAGTGATTACACTGAAGCTTTCTTT.

This chain uses TRBV7-9 with TRBJ1-1, with D tentatively TRBD1 (6 bases). The CDR3 spans 15 residues. The V and J ends lost 0 bases and 4 bases respectively, with 12 bases between them. Germline V CDR1 and CDR2: SEHNR, FQNEAQ (reference sequence). This CDR3 is CASSLAQGTITEAFF. CDR3 bases: TGTGCCAGCAGCTTAGCCCAGGGGACGATCACTGAAGCTTTCTTT.

V is TRBV28 and J is TRBJ2-2, with D tentatively TRBD1 (5 bases). CDR3 length equals 14 residues. Germline CDR1 reads MDHEN; CDR2 reads SYDVKM. The ends were cut back, 2 bases at V and 1 base at J, with 5 bases in the middle. The CDR3 DNA is TGTGCCAGCAGTTTACAGGGGAACACCGGGGAGCTGTTTTTT. Translated: CASSLQGNTGELFF.

This clone appeared a few times. The chain links TRBV5-6 to TRBJ2-6, with D perhaps TRBD1 or TRBD2 (5 bases each). The germline gives CDR1 SGHDT, CDR2 YYEEEE. V was pared by 4 bases and J by 3 bases, with 5 bases between. This CDR3 is 13 amino acids long. CDR3 region: CASSGGGANVLTF. For the CDR3, the DNA is TGTGCCAGCAGCGGGGGTGGGGCCAACGTCCTGACTTTC.

This clone was counted only a few times. The J gene is TRBJ1-1, the V gene TRBV6-5, with TRBD1 as a possible D gene (6 bases). The CDR3 runs to 13 residues. Germline CDR1 is MNHEY and CDR2 is SVGAGI. With 4 bases removed from V and 2 bases from J, the gap between germline ends came to 8 bases. In DNA, the CDR3 is TGTGCCAGCAGTTGCAGGGGTAACACTGAAGCTTTCTTT. Translated, it gives CASSCRGNTEAFF.

The chain uses TRBV28 and TRBJ2-1; D unresolved. The CDR3 is 14 amino acids. Germline V gives CDR1 MDHEN, CDR2 SYDVKM. V was trimmed by 3 bases and J by 8 bases, leaving 14 bases between them. CDR3 loop: CASSLSVSGDEQFF. Written as DNA, the CDR3 is TGTGCCAGCAGTTTGAGTGTGTCAGGCGATGAGCAGTTCTTC. The full variable domain, in which reference TRBV28 and TRBJ2-1 provide the parts outside the CDR3, is DVKVTQSSRYLVKRTGEKVFLECVQDMDHENMFWYRQDPGLGLRLIYFSYDVKMKEKGDIPEGYSVSREKKERFSLILESASTNQTSMYLCASSLSVSGDEQFFGPGTRLTVL.

This clone was counted once. Other DNA sequences in the sample encode the same CDR3. J is TRBJ2-1 and V is TRBV4-1; 8 nucleotides line up with TRBD2. Losses at the gene ends were 3 bases for V and 7 bases for J; bases not matched to a gene: 8. Germline lookup yields CDR1 MGHRA and CDR2 YSYEKL. The CDR3 contains 15 residues. CDR3 region: CASSQGAGVGNEQFF. DNA of the CDR3: TGCGCCAGCAGCCAGGGAGCGGGAGTCGGGAATGAGCAGTTCTTC.

The chain links TRBV29-1 to TRBJ1-1; perhaps TRBD1 as D (5 bases). Germline V gene data show CDR1 as SQVTM and CDR2 as ANQGSEA. The ends were cut back, 4 bases at V and 11 bases at J, with 14 bases in the middle. This CDR3 is 11 amino acids long. The DNA of the CDR3 is TGCAGCGTTGTCGGGGGACGTTGGGCTTTCTTT. This gives the protein CSVVGGRWAFF.

The chain uses TRBV2 and TRBJ1-1, with no clear D. The V end lost 2 bases, the J end lost 0 bases, and 7 bases lay between the germline ends. The CDR3 runs to 14 residues. The germline CDR1 and CDR2 sequences are SNHLY and FYNNEI. In nucleotides, the CDR3 is TGTGCCAGCAGTGAACGGCTCATGAACACTGAAGCTTTCTTT. Its translation: CASSERLMNTEAFF.

This chain uses TRBV28 with TRBJ2-5; 8 nucleotides match TRBD2. The V segment lost 3 bases and the J segment 1 base; nucleotides outside the gene matches: 13. Germline CDR1 is MDHEN and CDR2 is SYDVKM. The CDR3 is made up of 18 amino acids. CDR3 residues: CASSLLGSGTPLQETQYF. CDR3 DNA sequence: TGTGCCAGCAGTTTGTTGGGTAGCGGGACACCCCTCCAAGAGACCCAGTACTTC.

The V call is TRBV4-3, the J call TRBJ2-3, with D tentatively TRBD1 (5 bases). Per germline, CDR1 LGHNA and CDR2 YSLEER. The CDR3 is made up of 15 amino acids. V was clipped by 1 base and J by 2 bases, with 10 bases between them. The CDR3 sequence is CASSQVFRDTDTQYF. CDR3 bases: TGCGCCAGCAGCCAAGTCTTCAGGGACACAGATACGCAGTATTTT.